These 28 T cell receptor beta chains originate from one sample sequenced in a study of blood T cell repertoires in COVID-19. Sequencing was performed with immunoSEQ multiplex PCR; in TCRdb, only in-frame clones are kept and a portion is missing. Of under 400,000 clones listed, roughly 88% were seen once; the top ten hold 2.5% to 3%. Material for sequencing was peripheral blood. Receptors were obtained from a woman aged 25 to 39 with COVID-19, enrolled during active disease.

This clone is medium-sized in the sample. This chain joins TRBV11-1 and TRBJ1-4, with 10 bases aligning to TRBD1. The CDR3 is 13 residues long. With 5 bases clipped from V and 7 bases from J, the junction kept 1 base outside the gene matches. The germline gives CDR1 SGHAT, CDR2 FQDESV (reference sequence). CDR3 amino acids: CASSRDRGEKLFF. The CDR3 DNA follows: TGTGCCAGCAGCCGGGACAGGGGTGAAAAACTGTTTTTT.

V is TRBV6-1 and J is TRBJ1-5, with D maybe TRBD1 (5 bases). Trimming left V 2 bases short and J 6 bases short, with 17 bases between. This CDR3 comprises 16 residues. The germline CDR1 and CDR2 sequences are MNHNS and SASEGT. The CDR3 DNA sequence: TGTGCCAGCAGTGAAATTGCAGTTCGGAGGGGTCAGCCCCAGCATTTT. This codes for CASSEIAVRRGQPQHF.

CDR3 protein: CASSLGPEKLFF. The CDR3 bases are TGTGCCAGCAGTTTAGGCCCCGAAAAACTGTTTTTT. V usage is TRBV28 and J usage is TRBJ1-4, with D unresolved. The CDR3 extends over 12 amino acids. Per germline, CDR1 MDHEN and CDR2 SYDVKM. With 2 bases removed from V and 8 bases from J, the gap between germline ends came to 6 bases.

The chain combines TRBV5-1 with TRBJ2-3, with 9 nucleotides matching TRBD2. CDR1 SGHRS and CDR2 YFSETQ come from the germline V gene. V dropped 0 bases and J dropped 5; count of bases not matched to a gene: 7. This CDR3 comprises 16 residues. The CDR3 DNA reads as TGCGCCAGCAGCTTGGTCCCTAGCGGGAAGGTAGATACGCAGTATTTT. Its protein is CASSLVPSGKVDTQYF.

The rearrangement links TRBV11-2 to TRBJ1-1, with D perhaps matching TRBD1 (5 bases). Per the germline V gene, CDR1 is SGHAT and CDR2 is FQNNGV. The CDR3 is made up of 14 amino acids. Trimming left V 3 bases short and J 10 bases short, with 18 bases between. The CDR3 nucleotides read TGTGCCAGCAGCTTTCCCCAGGGCAGCCCACCAGCTTTCTTT. Translated: CASSFPQGSPPAFF.

The chain employs TRBV3-1 (or the pseudogene TRBV3-2) and TRBJ2-1; D gene unclear. Germline V gene data show CDR1 as LGHDT and CDR2 as YNNKEL (reference sequence). There are 14 residues in the CDR3. Trimming cost V 1 base and J 1 base, with 5 bases left between them. The CDR3 DNA reads TGTGCCAGCAGCCAAGGGCAGTCCTACAATGAGCAGTTCTTC. It codes for CASSQGQSYNEQFF.

This rearrangement joins TRBV18 to TRBJ2-1; tentatively, D is TRBD2 (5 bases). The CDR3 runs 16 residues. Looked up from germline, CDR1 is KGHSH and CDR2 is LQKENI. Deletions cut 2 bases from V and 0 bases from J, with 11 bases between. CDR3 region: CASSPSGGSSYNEQFF. CDR3 DNA: TGTGCCAGCTCACCAAGCGGCGGCAGCTCCTACAATGAGCAGTTCTTC.

The genes are TRBV19 and TRBJ1-3; 10 positions match TRBD1. CDR1 and CDR2 from the germline V gene are LNHDA and SQIVND (reference sequence). This CDR3 is built from 15 residues. V gave up 9 bases and J gave up 2 bases; unmatched junction bases: 7. The DNA for the CDR3 is TGTGCCAGCAAGACAGGGGGCCTGCCTGGAAACACCATATATTTT. This translates into CASKTGGLPGNTIYF.

The V gene is TRBV4-1, the J gene TRBJ2-6, with 8 nucleotides matching TRBD1. This CDR3 is 20 amino acids long. CDR1 and CDR2 (germline): MGHRA, YSYEKL. V shed 1 base and J 0 bases; nucleotides not matched to a gene: 11. This CDR3 is CASSQGTLTGAISGANVLTF. As DNA, the CDR3 is TGCGCCAGCAGCCAAGGGACTTTGACAGGGGCGATCTCTGGGGCCAACGTCCTGACTTTC.

The chain employs TRBV5-1 and TRBJ2-7; 11 bases align to TRBD2. The V gene end was trimmed by 0 bases and the J gene end by 6 bases; junction bases not matched to a gene: 5. Germline V gene lookup returns CDR1 SGHRS and CDR2 YFSETQ. The CDR3 length is 15 residues. The CDR3 sequence is CASSLELAGAGEQYF. The DNA for the CDR3 is TGCGCCAGCAGCTTGGAACTAGCGGGAGCGGGCGAGCAGTACTTC.

Worth noting for this clone: One end of the junction fails to match germline, which may point to a read error. The CDR3 sequence: CASTQRQGGGYTF. DNA of the CDR3: TGTGCCAGCACCCAACGACAGGGAGGCGGCTACACCTTC. This chain uses TRBV3-1 (or the pseudogene TRBV3-2) with TRBJ1-2; the match to TRBD1 covers 7 bases. The CDR3 is made up of 13 amino acids. The germline CDR1 and CDR2 sequences are LGHDT and YNNKEL (reference sequence).

For this clone: Other DNA sequences within the sample encode an identical CDR3. This sequence joins TRBV15 and TRBJ1-5; 7 nucleotides match TRBD1. The junction had 2 bases not matched to a gene; V was cut back by 1 base and J by 5 bases. Germline V CDR1 and CDR2: LNHNV, YYDKDF (reference sequence). The CDR3 covers 14 residues. The CDR3 DNA is TGTGCCACCAGCAGAGGGCAGGGGGATCAGCCCCAGCATTTT. Protein product: CATSRGQGDQPQHF.

This chain uses TRBV2 with TRBJ2-2, with 11 bases that match TRBD2. Germline loops: CDR1 SNHLY, CDR2 FYNNEI. There are 16 residues in the CDR3. The V segment lost 4 bases and the J segment 1 base; nucleotides outside the gene matches: 2. The CDR3 region has the DNA TGTGCCAGCAGTGTGGGGACTAGCGGGAACACCGGGGAGCTGTTTTTT. This encodes CASSVGTSGNTGELFF.

The V and J genes are TRBV3-1 (or the pseudogene TRBV3-2) and TRBJ2-7, with a tentative D call TRBD2 (6 bases). The CDR3 loop spans 14 amino acids. V lost 0 bases and J lost 4, with 10 bases in between. From germline, CDR1 is LGHDT and CDR2 YNNKEL (reference sequence). The CDR3 region has the DNA TGTGCCAGCAGCCAAGAGTCGCGGGATTACGAGCAGTACTTC. Its translation is CASSQESRDYEQYF.

J is TRBJ2-1 and V is TRBV6-4; TRBD2 matches 7 bases. Germline V gives CDR1 MRHNA, CDR2 SNTAGT. This CDR3 is built from 15 residues. With 5 bases clipped from V and 0 bases from J, the junction kept 4 bases outside the gene matches. The CDR3 reads CASSSSGNSYNEQFF. Here the CDR3 DNA reads TGTGCCAGCAGTAGCAGCGGGAACTCCTACAATGAGCAGTTCTTC.

The chain recombines TRBV19 with TRBJ2-7; 7 nucleotides line up with TRBD1. This CDR3 region has 13 residues. Germline V gene sequence: CDR1 LNHDA, CDR2 SQIVND (reference sequence). V gave up 4 bases and J gave up 5 bases; unmatched junction bases: 5. CDR3 protein: CASSSNRGNEQYF. The CDR3 DNA reads as TGTGCCAGTAGTAGTAACAGGGGCAACGAGCAGTACTTC.

The chain recombines TRBV5-6 with TRBJ2-7; possibly TRBD2 for D (5 bases). The CDR3 totals 12 residues. Trimming shortened V by 3 bases and J by 4 bases, and 8 bases separated the two germline ends. Germline-derived CDR1 and CDR2 are SGHDT and YYEEEE. The CDR3 is CASSSGDYEQYF. The CDR3 DNA sequence: TGTGCCAGCAGCTCCGGGGATTACGAGCAGTACTTC.

This chain connects TRBV2 to TRBJ1-1, with a possible D match to TRBD1 (6 bases). Germline V lookup: CDR1 SNHLY, CDR2 FYNNEI. Between the trimmed V and J ends, which lost 5 bases and 4 bases, there was a span of 8 bases. This CDR3 is 12 amino acids long. The CDR3 DNA is TGTGCCAGCAGTTACAGGGCCACTGAAGCTTTCTTT. Residues: CASSYRATEAFF. The full variable domain, its missing parts supplied by reference TRBV2 and TRBJ1-1, is EPEVTQTPSHQVTQMGQEVILRCVPISNHLYFYWYRQILGQKVEFLVSFYNNEISEKSEIFDDQFSVERPDGSNFTLKIRSTKLEDSAMYFCASSYRATEAFFGQGTRLTVV.

This chain links TRBV28 with TRBJ1-2; 10 bases are a match to TRBD1. This CDR3 is built from 16 residues. V lost 5 bases to trimming and J lost 8 bases; unmatched junction nucleotides: 14. Germline assignment: CDR1 MDHEN and CDR2 SYDVKM. The CDR3 loop is CASSLGQGGVLGGYTF. CDR3 nucleotides: TGTGCCAGCAGTCTCGGACAGGGGGGGGTTTTAGGCGGCTACACCTTC.

The sample holds a few counts of this clone. This chain links TRBV9 with TRBJ1-3; no reliable D call. Germline CDR1 is SGDLS and CDR2 is YYNGEE. The CDR3 is made up of 16 amino acids. Trimming took off 3 bases at V and 0 bases at J, with 13 bases between the two ends. The CDR3 DNA reads as TGTGCCAGCAGCGCCTCAGGATCTTTCTCTGGAAACACCATATATTTT. Amino acids: CASSASGSFSGNTIYF.

In DNA form, the CDR3 reads TGTGCCAGCAGCCCCCAGGGGTCCTACAATGAGCAGTTCTTC. Translated, it gives CASSPQGSYNEQFF. V and J are TRBV7-2 and TRBJ2-1; possible D gene TRBD1, 6 bases. This CDR3 region has 14 residues. The germline V gene has CDR1 SGHTA and CDR2 FQGNSA. The V and J ends lost 5 bases and 1 base respectively, with 9 bases between them. The full variable domain, rest sourced from reference TRBV7-2 and TRBJ2-1, is GAGVSQSPSNKVTEKGKDVELRCDPISGHTALYWYRQSLGQGLEFLIYFQGNSAPDKSGLPSDRFSAERTGGSVSTLTIQRTQQEDSAVYLCASSPQGSYNEQFFGPGTRLTVL.

The DNA of the CDR3 is TGTGCCAGCAGTATCGTAGGGAGATCTAATTCACCCCTCCACTTT. Protein product: CASSIVGRSNSPLHF. The gene calls are TRBV6-5 and TRBJ1-6; D gene unclear. Germline CDR1 reads MNHEY; CDR2 reads SVGAGI. CDR3 length equals 15 residues. The V gene lost 5 bases and the J gene lost 6 bases, with 14 bases spanning the gap.

The V and J genes are TRBV27 and TRBJ2-7; a possible D gene is TRBD2 (5 bases). CDR1 MNHEY and CDR2 SMNVEV come from the germline V gene (reference sequence). This CDR3 spans 12 amino acids. Deletions cut 7 bases from V and 4 bases from J, with 11 bases between. The CDR3 loop reads CASKAGGYEQYF. The CDR3 DNA follows: TGTGCCAGCAAGGCAGGCGGGTACGAGCAGTACTTC.

This chain uses TRBV30 with TRBJ2-1, with 11 bases identical to TRBD2. Germline V gives CDR1 GTSNPN, CDR2 SVGIG (reference sequence). Trimming removed 0 bases from V and 8 bases from J; junction bases left unmatched: 6. The length of the CDR3 is 15 residues. The CDR3 DNA reads TGTGCCTGGAGTGTACGTACTAGCGGGAGCGATGAGCAGTTCTTC. Its protein is CAWSVRTSGSDEQFF.

This clone was recorded once. This chain joins TRBV7-9 and TRBJ1-1; D may be TRBD1 (6 bases). The V gene lost 1 base and the J gene lost 1 base, with 10 bases spanning the gap. Per germline, CDR1 SEHNR and CDR2 FQNEAQ (reference sequence). The CDR3 has 15 amino acids. The CDR3: CASSLEARGNTEAFF. CDR3 DNA sequence: TGTGCCAGCAGCTTAGAAGCCAGGGGGAACACTGAAGCTTTCTTT.

This rearrangement joins TRBV7-9 to TRBJ1-1; no firm D call. The V gene's germline CDR1 is SEHNR and CDR2 FQNEAQ (reference sequence). The V end lost 2 bases, the J end lost 0 bases, and 7 bases lay between the germline ends. The length of the CDR3 is 14 residues. The CDR3 bases are TGTGCCAGCAGCTTATTTGCAGTGAACACTGAAGCTTTCTTT. Translation: CASSLFAVNTEAFF.

The V gene is TRBV19, the J gene TRBJ2-7; D remains ambiguous. The V end was cut by 8 bases, the J end by 5 bases, with 10 bases between. Germline CDR1 reads LNHDA; CDR2 reads SQIVND (reference sequence). There are 11 residues in the CDR3. In nucleotides, the CDR3 is TGTGCCAGTGCTAGTGGTGACGAGCAGTACTTC. It codes for CASASGDEQYF.

This sequence joins TRBV28 and TRBJ1-1, with D possibly matching TRBD1 (6 bases). Trimming cost V 3 bases and J 5 bases, with 10 bases left between them. The germline V gene encodes CDR1 MDHEN and CDR2 SYDVKM. There are 13 residues in the CDR3. CDR3 region: CASSFMRGTEAFF. The CDR3 nucleotides are TGTGCCAGCAGTTTTATGAGGGGGACTGAAGCTTTCTTT.